Listed below are T cell receptor beta chains from one sample, sequenced in a study of blood T cell repertoires in COVID-19. Only in-frame clones appear in the TCRdb table, and some are missing; sequencing was by immunoSEQ multiplex PCR. The sample shows some 170,000 clones, 80% of them seen only once. Sequencing was done on a sample of PBMCs or T cells enriched from blood (not recorded which). These receptors were collected from a man in his forties who had recovered from COVID-19. The CDR3 runs from the conserved cysteine through the conserved F or W. The D gene is left open where the match is weak. Clone size is given for some rows only: seen once, a few or many times, or a class if the clone is expanded.

>NA|TRBV29-1|TRBJ2-7|TRBD2
TGCAGCGTTGTGGGACTAGCGGGGGGCGAGCAGTACTTC
CSVVGLAGGEQYF
>NA|TRBV19|TRBJ2-3|TRBD1
TGTGCCAGTAGTCCGGACAGGGGAAGGTCAGATACGCAGTATTTT
CASSPDRGRSDTQYF
>many|TRBV7-9|TRBJ1-2|NA
TGTGCCAGCAGCCCCCCACAGGGCGATGGCTACACCTTC
CASSPPQGDGYTF
>NA|TRBV7-8|TRBJ2-5|TRBD1
TGTGCCAGCAGCTCTTACAGGGGACGGGGCCAAGAGACCCAGTACTTC
CASSSYRGRGQETQYF
>once|TRBV11-2|TRBJ1-1|NA
TGTGCCAGCAGCTTGGAGGGGTGGGGGACTGAAGCTTTCTTT
CASSLEGWGTEAFF
>NA|TRBV3-1/TRBV3-2|TRBJ2-1|TRBD2
TGTGCCAGCAGCCGAACTAGCGGGGGGGAATTCAACAATGAGCAGTTCTTC
CASSRTSGGEFNNEQFF
>NA|TRBV2|TRBJ2-1|TRBD2
TGTGCCAGCAGAGCCGCGGGGGGCAATGAGCAGTTCTTC
CASRAAGGNEQFF
>few|TRBV6-5|TRBJ2-5|TRBD2
TGTGCCAGCAGCAGAGCGGGGGGCCCCGAGACCCAGTACTTC
CASSRAGGPETQYF
>few|TRBV25-1|TRBJ1-2|TRBD1
TGTGCCAGCAGTGGGGTAACAGGGGGGCACTATGGCTACACCTTC
CASSGVTGGHYGYTF
>once|TRBV6-5|TRBJ2-3|NA
TGTGCCAGCCGCCCTGGCGGCCCCGTGGATACGCAGTATTTT
CASRPGGPVDTQYF
>NA|TRBV5-1|TRBJ1-4|NA
TGCGCCAGTTCGCCGGGAACAACTAATGAAAAACTGTTTTTT
CASSPGTTNEKLFF
>NA|TRBV2|TRBJ2-2|TRBD1
TGTGCCAGCAGCGGGACAGTGTACCCCGGGGAGCTGTTTTTT
CASSGTVYPGELFF
>NA|TRBV9|TRBJ2-3|NA
TGTGCCAGCAACATCGGGCAGGGCATAGATACGCAGTATTTT
CASNIGQGIDTQYF
>NA|TRBV3-1/TRBV3-2|TRBJ2-3|NA
TGTGCCAGCAGCCCTGTACAGATGGGCGCAGATACGCAGTATTTT
CASSPVQMGADTQYF
>NA|TRBV23-1|TRBJ2-3|TRBD2
TGCGCCAGCAATCGCGGGGGGACCCTCACAGATACGCAGTATTTT
CASNRGGTLTDTQYF
>NA|TRBV11-3|TRBJ2-3|NA
TGTGCCAGCAGCTTAGGCCCAGCGGCTAGCACAGATACGCAGTATTTT
CASSLGPAASTDTQYF
>NA|TRBV12-5|TRBJ1-1|TRBD1
TGTGCTAGTGGTTTAAAGGGGGCATTAACTGAAGCTTTCTTT
CASGLKGALTEAFF
>NA|TRBV11-3|TRBJ1-6|TRBD1
TGTGCCAGCAGCTTAAGATCAACAGGGGGGAATTCACCCCTCCACTTT
CASSLRSTGGNSPLHF
>NA|TRBV25-1|TRBJ1-2|NA
TGTGCCAGCAGTGAACAGGGGAGAAGGCATGGCTACACCTTC
CASSEQGRRHGYTF
>NA|TRBV5-5|TRBJ1-1|NA
TGTGCCAGCAGTTACAGGAATTCAGGGGCGCAGGGCCGAACTGAAGCTTTCTTT
CASSYRNSGAQGRTEAFF
>NA|TRBV18|TRBJ1-1|NA
TGTGCCAGCTCACCGGTTGGCGGGCCATCTTACGAAGCTTTCTTT
CASSPVGGPSYEAFF
>NA|TRBV3-1/TRBV3-2|TRBJ1-3|TRBD1
TGTGCCAGCAGCCAAGAGGCCGGACAGGGCTCTGGAAACACCATATATTTT
CASSQEAGQGSGNTIYF
>NA|TRBV27|TRBJ2-1|NA
TGTGCCAGCAGTCCTCAGGGTGTCTACAATGAGCAGTTCTTC
CASSPQGVYNEQFF
>NA|TRBV2|TRBJ2-7|TRBD1
TGTGCCAGCAGTGTGGACAGGGCTAAGTACTTC
CASSVDRAKYF
>NA|TRBV5-4|TRBJ2-2|NA
TGTGCCAGCAGCGCCCAGAGCAGGGCCACCGGGGAGCTGTTTTTT
CASSAQSRATGELFF
>NA|TRBV7-8|TRBJ1-5|NA
TGTGCCAGCAGCTTAGCGGGCAGCCGACAGCCCCAGCATTTT
CASSLAGSRQPQHF
>NA|TRBV29-1|TRBJ2-7|NA
TGCAGCGTTGAAGGACACCCTCCCTACGAGCAGTACTTC
CSVEGHPPYEQYF
>NA|TRBV9|TRBJ2-1|TRBD2
TGTGCCAGCAGCCCCAAAGTAGCGGGGGCATACAATGAGCAGTTCTTC
CASSPKVAGAYNEQFF
>NA|TRBV12-3/TRBV12-4|TRBJ2-7|NA
TGTGCCAGTCCTATCTACGAGCAGTACTTC
CASPIYEQYF
>NA|TRBV6-5|TRBJ1-2|NA
TGTGCCAGCAGTTCGTCAGGGGCGCGAGGCTACACCTTC
CASSSSGARGYTF
>NA|TRBV29-1|TRBJ2-5|NA
TGCAGCGTCACGGTGCAGGGACAAGAGACCCAGTACTTC
CSVTVQGQETQYF
>NA|TRBV7-9|TRBJ1-1|TRBD1
TGTGCCAGCAGCTCTACAAGACAGGGTAGGGGGACTGAAGCTTTCTTT
CASSSTRQGRGTEAFF
>NA|TRBV9|TRBJ2-7|TRBD2
TGTGCCAGCAGCGTAGCAGGGGGGACTAGCGACGAGCAGTACTTC
CASSVAGGTSDEQYF
>few|TRBV11-1|TRBJ1-2|TRBD1
TGTGCCAGCAGCTTTGGGGACAGCGGAAACTATGGCTACACCTTC
CASSFGDSGNYGYTF
>once|TRBV3-1/TRBV3-2|TRBJ2-4|TRBD2
TGTGCCAGCAGCCGCCGGACTAGCGGGGGGGCCTACATTCAGTACTTC
CASSRRTSGGAYIQYF
>NA|TRBV5-1|TRBJ1-6|NA
TGCGCCAGCAGCTTGGAGGGACAAACTAATTCACCCCTCCACTTT
CASSLEGQTNSPLHF
>NA|TRBV12-3/TRBV12-4|TRBJ1-1|NA
TGTGCCAGCAGTTTAACTCGCGGGGGCGCTTTCTTT
CASSLTRGGAFF